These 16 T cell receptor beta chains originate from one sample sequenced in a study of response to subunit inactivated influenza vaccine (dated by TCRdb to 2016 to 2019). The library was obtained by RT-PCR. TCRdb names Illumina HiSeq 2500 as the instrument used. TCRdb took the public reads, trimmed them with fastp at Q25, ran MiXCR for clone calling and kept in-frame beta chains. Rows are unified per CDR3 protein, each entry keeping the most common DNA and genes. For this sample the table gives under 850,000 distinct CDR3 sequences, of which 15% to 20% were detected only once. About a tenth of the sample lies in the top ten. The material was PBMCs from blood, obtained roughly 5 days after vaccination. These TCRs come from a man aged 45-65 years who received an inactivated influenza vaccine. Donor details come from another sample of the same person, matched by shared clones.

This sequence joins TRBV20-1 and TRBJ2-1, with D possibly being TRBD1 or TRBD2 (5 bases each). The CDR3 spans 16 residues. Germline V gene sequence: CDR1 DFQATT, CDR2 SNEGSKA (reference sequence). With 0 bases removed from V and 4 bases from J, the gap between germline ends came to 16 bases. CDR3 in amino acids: CSARDLEWGKYNEQFF. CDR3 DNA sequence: TGCAGTGCTAGAGATTTAGAGTGGGGGAAGTACAATGAGCAGTTCTTC.

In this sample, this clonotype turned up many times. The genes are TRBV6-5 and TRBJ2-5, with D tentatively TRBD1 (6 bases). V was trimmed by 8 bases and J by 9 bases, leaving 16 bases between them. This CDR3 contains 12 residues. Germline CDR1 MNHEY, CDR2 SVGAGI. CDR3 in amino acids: CASSRGWGPQYF. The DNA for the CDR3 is TGTGCCAGCTCTAGAGGGTGGGGGCCCCAGTACTTC.

Written as DNA, the CDR3 is TGTGCCATCAGTCTAGCGGGGGGGCCCAACAATGAGCAGTTCTTC. This sequence encodes CAISLAGGPNNEQFF. The chain employs TRBV10-3 and TRBJ2-1, with TRBD2 matching 12 bases. V shed 5 bases and J 5 bases; nucleotides not matched to a gene: 4. The germline V gene has CDR1 ENHRY and CDR2 SYGVKD. The CDR3 totals 15 residues.

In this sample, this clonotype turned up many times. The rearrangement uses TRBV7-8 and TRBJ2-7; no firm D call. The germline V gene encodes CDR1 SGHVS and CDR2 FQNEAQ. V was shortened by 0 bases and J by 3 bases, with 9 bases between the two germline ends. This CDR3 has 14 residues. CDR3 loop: CASSLATGNYEQYF. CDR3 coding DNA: TGTGCCAGCAGCTTAGCGACGGGCAACTACGAGCAGTACTTC.

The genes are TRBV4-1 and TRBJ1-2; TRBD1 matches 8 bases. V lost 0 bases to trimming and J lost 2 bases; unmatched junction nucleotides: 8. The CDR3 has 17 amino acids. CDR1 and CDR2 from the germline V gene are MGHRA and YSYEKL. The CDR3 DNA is TGCGCCAGCAGCCAAGACCTAGGACAGGGCCGAAACTATGGCTACACCTTC. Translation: CASSQDLGQGRNYGYTF.

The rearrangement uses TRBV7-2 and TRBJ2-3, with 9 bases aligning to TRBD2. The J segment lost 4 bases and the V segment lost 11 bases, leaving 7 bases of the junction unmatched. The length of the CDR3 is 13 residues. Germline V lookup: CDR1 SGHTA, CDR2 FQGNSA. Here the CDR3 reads CASAGGRADTQYF. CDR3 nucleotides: TGTGCCTCCGCGGGGGGGCGGGCAGATACGCAGTATTTT.

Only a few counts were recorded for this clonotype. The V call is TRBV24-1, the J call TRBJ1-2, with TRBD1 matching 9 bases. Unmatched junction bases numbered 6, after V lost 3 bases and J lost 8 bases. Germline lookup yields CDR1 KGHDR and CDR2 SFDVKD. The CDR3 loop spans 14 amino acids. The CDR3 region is CATSDAQGAEGYTF. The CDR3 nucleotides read TGTGCCACCAGTGATGCACAGGGGGCTGAGGGCTACACCTTC.

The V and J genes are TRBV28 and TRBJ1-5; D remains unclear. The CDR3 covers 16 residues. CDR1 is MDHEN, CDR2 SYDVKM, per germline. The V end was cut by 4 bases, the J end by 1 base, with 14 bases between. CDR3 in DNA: TGTGCCAGCAGTTCCCCCTGGAAGGGAAGCAATCAGCCCCAGCATTTT. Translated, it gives CASSSPWKGSNQPQHF.

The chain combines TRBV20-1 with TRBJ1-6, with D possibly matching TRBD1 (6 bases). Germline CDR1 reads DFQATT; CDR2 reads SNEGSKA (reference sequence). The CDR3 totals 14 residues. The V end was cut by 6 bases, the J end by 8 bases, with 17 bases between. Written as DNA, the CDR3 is TGCAGTGCGCCCTCGGGCAGGGGTGATTCACCCCTCCACTTT. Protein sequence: CSAPSGRGDSPLHF.

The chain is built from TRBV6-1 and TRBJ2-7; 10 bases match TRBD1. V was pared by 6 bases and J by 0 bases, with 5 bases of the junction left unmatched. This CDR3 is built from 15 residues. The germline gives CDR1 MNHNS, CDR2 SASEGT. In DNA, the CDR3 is TGTGCCAGCAGACAGGGACAGGGGCTCTCCTACGAGCAGTACTTC. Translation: CASRQGQGLSYEQYF.

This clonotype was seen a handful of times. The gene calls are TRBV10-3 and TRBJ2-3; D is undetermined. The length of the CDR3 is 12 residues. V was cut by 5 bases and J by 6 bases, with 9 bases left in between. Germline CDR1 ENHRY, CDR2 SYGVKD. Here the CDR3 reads CAISLNYDTQYF. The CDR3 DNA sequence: TGTGCCATCAGTTTGAACTATGATACGCAGTATTTT.

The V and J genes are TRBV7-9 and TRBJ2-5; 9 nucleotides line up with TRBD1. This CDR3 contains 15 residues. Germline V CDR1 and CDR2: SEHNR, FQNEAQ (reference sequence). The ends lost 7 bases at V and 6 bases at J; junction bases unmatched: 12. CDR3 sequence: CASTLSGQGEKTQYF. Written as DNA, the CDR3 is TGTGCCAGCACCCTTTCGGGACAGGGTGAAAAGACCCAGTACTTC.

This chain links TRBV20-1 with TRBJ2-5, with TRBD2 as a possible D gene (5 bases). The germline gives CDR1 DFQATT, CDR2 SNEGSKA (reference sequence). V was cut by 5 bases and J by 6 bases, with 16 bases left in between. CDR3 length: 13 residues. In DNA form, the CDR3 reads TGCAGTGCTCCGAGGGCAGGAGTAAAGACCCAGTACTTC. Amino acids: CSAPRAGVKTQYF.

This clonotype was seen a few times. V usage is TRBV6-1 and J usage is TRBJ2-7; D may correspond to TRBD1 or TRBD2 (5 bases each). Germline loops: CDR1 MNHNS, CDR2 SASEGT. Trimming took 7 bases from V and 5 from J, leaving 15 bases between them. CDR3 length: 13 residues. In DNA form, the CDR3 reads TGTGCCAGCATTGTGAGGGGTTACGACGAGCAGTACTTC. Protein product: CASIVRGYDEQYF.

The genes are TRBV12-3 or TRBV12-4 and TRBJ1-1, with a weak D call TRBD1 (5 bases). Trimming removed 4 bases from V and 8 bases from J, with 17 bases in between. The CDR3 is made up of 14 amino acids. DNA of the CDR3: TGTGCCAGCAGTTCAATTGGAGGACAAGGCGAAGCTTTCTTT. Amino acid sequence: CASSSIGGQGEAFF.

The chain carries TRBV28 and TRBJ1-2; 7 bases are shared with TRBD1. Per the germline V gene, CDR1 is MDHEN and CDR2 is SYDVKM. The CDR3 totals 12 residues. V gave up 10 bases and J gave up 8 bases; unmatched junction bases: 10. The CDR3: CATAKGARGYTF. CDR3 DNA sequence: TGTGCCACAGCGAAGGGGGCGAGGGGCTACACCTTC.